This entry lists 3 T cell receptor beta chains sequenced from one sample in a study of blood T cell repertoires in COVID-19. The assay was immunoSEQ multiplex PCR, and TCRdb's table has in-frame clones only and misses some. Of tens of thousands of clones listed, around 80% are singletons. The sample consisted of peripheral blood. The receptors were sampled from a man aged 50-59 years with active or convalescent COVID-19.

This clone is a singleton in its sample. The chain has TRBV28 and TRBJ1-2; D not resolved. The germline V and J ends were trimmed by 2 bases and 4 bases, with 5 bases remaining between them. CDR1 MDHEN and CDR2 SYDVKM come from the germline V gene. This CDR3 region has 12 residues. CDR3 DNA: TGTGCCAGCAGTTTAGAGGGCTATGGCTACACCTTC. Protein: CASSLEGYGYTF.

The chain is built from TRBV19 and TRBJ1-6; 9 nucleotides line up with TRBD1. The J segment lost 6 bases and the V segment lost 8 bases, leaving 2 bases of the junction unmatched. The CDR3 sequence is 13 residues long. The germline V gene encodes CDR1 LNHDA and CDR2 SQIVND (reference sequence). The CDR3 protein is CASRDRANSPLHF. The CDR3 DNA follows: TGTGCCAGTCGGGACAGGGCTAATTCACCCCTCCACTTT.

The chain uses TRBV7-2 and TRBJ1-2; TRBD1 matches 10 bases. There are 16 residues in the CDR3. Germline CDR1 SGHTA, CDR2 FQGNSA. The V gene end was trimmed by 1 base and the J gene end by 8 bases; junction bases not matched to a gene: 10. The CDR3 nucleotides read TGTGCCAGCAGCTTAGTGGGGACAGGGGAAGTCGGGGGCTACACCTTC. Its translation is CASSLVGTGEVGGYTF.